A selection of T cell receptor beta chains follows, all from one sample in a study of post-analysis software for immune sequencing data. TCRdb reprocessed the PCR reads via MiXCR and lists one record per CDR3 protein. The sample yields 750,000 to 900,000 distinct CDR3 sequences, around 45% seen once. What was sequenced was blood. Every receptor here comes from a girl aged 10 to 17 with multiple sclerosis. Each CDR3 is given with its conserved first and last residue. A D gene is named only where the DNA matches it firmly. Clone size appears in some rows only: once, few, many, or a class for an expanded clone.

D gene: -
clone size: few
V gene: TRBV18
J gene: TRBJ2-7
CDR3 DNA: TGTGCCAGCTCACGGGGCCTAGAAGCGTACGAGCAGTACTTC
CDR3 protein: CASSRGLEAYEQYF

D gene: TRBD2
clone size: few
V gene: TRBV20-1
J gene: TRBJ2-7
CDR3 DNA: TGCAGTGCGAACTGGGAGGGTAGCTTCGGCTCCTACGAGCAGTACTTC
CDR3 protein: CSANWEGSFGSYEQYF

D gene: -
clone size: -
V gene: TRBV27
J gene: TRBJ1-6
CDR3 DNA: TGTGCCAGCAGTCCAACAGGGAGTTCACCCCTCCACTTT
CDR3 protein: CASSPTGSSPLHF

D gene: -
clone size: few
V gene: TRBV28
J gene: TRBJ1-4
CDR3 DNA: TGTGCCAGCAGTTTAATGATGGGGACGGGGAATGAAAAACTGTTTTTT
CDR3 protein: CASSLMMGTGNEKLFF

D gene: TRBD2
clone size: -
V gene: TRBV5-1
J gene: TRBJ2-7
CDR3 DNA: TGCGCCAGCAGCTTCGCTAGCGGAGACGAGCAGTACTTC
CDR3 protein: CASSFASGDEQYF

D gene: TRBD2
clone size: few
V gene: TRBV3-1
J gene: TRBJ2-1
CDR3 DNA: TGTGCCAGCAGCCTGGGAGGGAGGGCCAGGAATGAGCAGTTCTTC
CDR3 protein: CASSLGGRARNEQFF

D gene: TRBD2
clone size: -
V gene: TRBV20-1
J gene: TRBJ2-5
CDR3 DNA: TGCAGCGCGGGAGGCCAAGAGACCCAGTACTTC
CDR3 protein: CSAGGQETQYF

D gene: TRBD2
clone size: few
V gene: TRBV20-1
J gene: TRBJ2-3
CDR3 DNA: TGCAGTGCTAGAGACTTAGCGGGGATCACAGATACGCAGTATTTT
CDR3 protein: CSARDLAGITDTQYF

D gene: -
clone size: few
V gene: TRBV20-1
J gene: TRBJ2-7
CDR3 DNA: TGCAGTGCTAGAGCGGACATCTCCTACGAGCAGTACTTC
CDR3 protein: CSARADISYEQYF

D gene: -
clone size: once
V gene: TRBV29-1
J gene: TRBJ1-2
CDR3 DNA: TGCAGCGTCCTCGGGGGGGCCAATGGCTACACCTTC
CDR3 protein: CSVLGGANGYTF

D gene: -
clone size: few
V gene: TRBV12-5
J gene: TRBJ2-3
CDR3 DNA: TGTGCTAGTGGAGGAGGCGATACGCAGTATTTT
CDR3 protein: CASGGGDTQYF

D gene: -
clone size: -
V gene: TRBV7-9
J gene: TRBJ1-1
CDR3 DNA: TGTGCCAGCAGCTTAGCCGGGGGCGAGGGAGCTTTCTTT
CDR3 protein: CASSLAGGEGAFF

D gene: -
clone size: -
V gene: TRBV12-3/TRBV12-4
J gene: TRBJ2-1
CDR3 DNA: TGTGCCAGCACCTCGCACCATGAGCAGTTCTTC
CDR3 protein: CASTSHHEQFF

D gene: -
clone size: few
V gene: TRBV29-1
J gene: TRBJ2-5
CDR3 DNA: TGCAGCGTTGGCGGGGAGCAGGGGGTTTTAGAGACCCAGTACTTC
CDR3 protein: CSVGGEQGVLETQYF

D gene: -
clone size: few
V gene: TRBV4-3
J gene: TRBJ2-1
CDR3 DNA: TGCGCCAGCAGCCAAGACTGGACATCCCCCCCGTTCTTC
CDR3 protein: CASSQDWTSPPFF

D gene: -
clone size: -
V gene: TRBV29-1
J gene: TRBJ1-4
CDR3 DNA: TGCAGCGTTTACGGGAAAAATGAAAAACTGTTTTTT
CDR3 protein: CSVYGKNEKLFF

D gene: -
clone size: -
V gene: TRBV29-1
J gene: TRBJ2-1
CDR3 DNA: TGCAGCGTTCGTGGCGCCCTAGGGGATGAGCAGTTCTTC
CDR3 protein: CSVRGALGDEQFF

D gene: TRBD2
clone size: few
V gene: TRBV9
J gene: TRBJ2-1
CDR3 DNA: TGTGCCAGCAGCGTGGCGGGAGCCCACTCCTACAATGAGCAGTTCTTC
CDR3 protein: CASSVAGAHSYNEQFF

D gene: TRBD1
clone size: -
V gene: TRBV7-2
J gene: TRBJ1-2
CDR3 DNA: TGTGCCAGCAGCACCCGACAGGGGGGACCATATGGCTACACCTTC
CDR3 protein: CASSTRQGGPYGYTF

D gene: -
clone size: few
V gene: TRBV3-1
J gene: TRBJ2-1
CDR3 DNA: TGTGCCAGCAGCCAAGGCCCGACAGGGAGGAGTACCGATGAGCAGTTCTTC
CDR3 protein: CASSQGPTGRSTDEQFF

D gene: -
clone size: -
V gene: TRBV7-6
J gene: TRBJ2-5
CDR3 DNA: TGTGCCAGCAGCTTAGCTTCGCCTCTCCAGTACTTC
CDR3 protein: CASSLASPLQYF

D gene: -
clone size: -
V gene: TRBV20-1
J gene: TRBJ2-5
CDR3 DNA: TGCAGTGCTACGCTTGAGACCCAGTACTTC
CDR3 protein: CSATLETQYF

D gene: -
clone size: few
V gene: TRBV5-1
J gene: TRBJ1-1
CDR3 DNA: TGCGCCAGCAGCTACAGGGAGGCTGAAGCTTTCTTT
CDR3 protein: CASSYREAEAFF

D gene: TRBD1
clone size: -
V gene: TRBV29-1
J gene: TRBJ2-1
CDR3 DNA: TGCAGCGTTTTGACAGGGACCAGGAATGAGCAGTTCTTC
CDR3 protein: CSVLTGTRNEQFF

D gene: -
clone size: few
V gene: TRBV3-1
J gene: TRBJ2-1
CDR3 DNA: TGTGCCAGCAGCCAGTCTGGCTCCTACAATGAGCAGTTCTTC
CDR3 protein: CASSQSGSYNEQFF

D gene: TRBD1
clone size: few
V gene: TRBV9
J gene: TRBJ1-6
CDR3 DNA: TGTGCCAGCAGCACCCGGACAGGGGGCAAGGATTCACCCCTCCACTTT
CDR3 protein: CASSTRTGGKDSPLHF

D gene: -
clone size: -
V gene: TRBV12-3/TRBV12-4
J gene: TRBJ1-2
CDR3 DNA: TGTGCCAGCAGCGGGGGAGTCAAGTATGGCTACACCTTC
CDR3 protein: CASSGGVKYGYTF

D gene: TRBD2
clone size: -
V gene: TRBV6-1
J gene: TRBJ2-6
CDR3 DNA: TGTGCCAGCAGTCAATATATAGCGGGGCCTACCTCTGGGGCCAACGTCCTGACTTTC
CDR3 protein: CASSQYIAGPTSGANVLTF